The present T cell receptor beta chain was sequenced within a study of identical twins. Overall study results and limits: Abundant beta clonotypes from cord blood bore fewer insertions; memory repertoires lacked this pattern.

TCRdb called the 5' RACE reads again in MiXCR, with one record for every CDR3 protein. The sample records about 340,000 distinct CDR3 sequences, around an eighth being singletons. The germline CDR1 and CDR2 sequences are DFQATT and SNEGSKA (reference sequence). The CDR3 runs 14 residues. Trimming left V 7 bases short and J 4 bases short, with 16 bases between. In the case of this clonotype: Its cognate antigen is unknown.

The data were also submitted as part of a second study, on yellow fever vaccine responses in identical twins.

The V call is TRBV20-1, the J call TRBJ2-2, with D tentatively TRBD1 (6 bases). The receptor comes from a young woman in good health. Sequenced sample: CD8+ T cells sorted from blood. CDR3 DNA sequence: TGCAGTGTCGAGAAGGGACACACCACCGGGGAGCTGTTTTTT. It is translated as CSVEKGHTTGELFF.